A single sample gave rise to the 23 T cell receptor beta chains below, sequenced in a study of blood T cell repertoires in COVID-19. Sequencing used immunoSEQ multiplex PCR; TCRdb keeps in-frame clones, though not all of them. Among 95,000 to 150,000 clones, around 81% were seen once, and the ten largest hold about 2.1%. The material sequenced was peripheral blood. These TCRs come from a man between 65 and 85 years old with acute or convalescent COVID-19.

V gene TRBV4-3 combines with J gene TRBJ2-5, with D uncertain. V lost 1 base and J lost 5, with 17 bases in between. Per germline, CDR1 LGHNA and CDR2 YSLEER. The CDR3 totals 16 residues. The CDR3 nucleotides read TGCGCCAGCAGCCAAGGTGGGTCCCCCAGGTTGGAGACCCAGTACTTC. This translates into CASSQGGSPRLETQYF.

The V gene is TRBV13, the J gene TRBJ2-3, with 13 bases aligning to TRBD2. The CDR3 consists of 15 residues. Looked up from germline, CDR1 is PRHDT and CDR2 is FYEKMQ (reference sequence). J was trimmed by 4 bases and V by 3 bases; bases with no gene match: 1. CDR3 nucleotides: TGTGCCAGCAGCTTGGGACTAGCGGGGTCAGATACGCAGTATTTT. It is translated as CASSLGLAGSDTQYF. Supplemented by reference TRBV13 and TRBJ2-3, the full variable domain reads AAGVIQSPRHLIKEKRETATLKCYPIPRHDTVYWYQQGPGQDPQFLISFYEKMQSDKGSIPDRFSAQQFSDYHSELNMSSLELGDSALYFCASSLGLAGSDTQYFGPGTRLTVL.

The chain recombines TRBV5-1 with TRBJ2-5, with unresolved D. Germline V gene lookup returns CDR1 SGHRS and CDR2 YFSETQ. The CDR3 loop spans 14 amino acids. The ends were cut back, 0 bases at V and 5 bases at J, with 11 bases in the middle. In DNA, the CDR3 is TGCGCCAGCAGCTTGGGTGGCACCGGGGAGACCCAGTACTTC. Translated, it gives CASSLGGTGETQYF.

J is TRBJ1-1 and V is TRBV9; D may be TRBD1 (5 bases). Germline V gene lookup returns CDR1 SGDLS and CDR2 YYNGEE. Trimming left V 3 bases short and J 0 bases short, with 12 bases between. This CDR3 has 15 residues. The CDR3 nucleotides read TGTGCCAGCAGCGCCAGGGTCTCAATGAACACTGAAGCTTTCTTT. It encodes CASSARVSMNTEAFF.

The V gene is TRBV18, the J gene TRBJ2-3; TRBD2 matches 7 bases. This CDR3 region has 12 residues. CDR1 KGHSH and CDR2 LQKENI come from the germline V gene. The junction had 3 bases not matched to a gene; V was cut back by 8 bases and J by 4 bases. This CDR3 is CASRGEADTQYF. CDR3 bases: TGTGCCAGCCGGGGGGAGGCAGATACGCAGTATTTT.

CDR3 residues: CASSLRQGENEQFF. The DNA of the CDR3 is TGTGCCAGCAGCTTGAGGCAGGGCGAGAATGAGCAGTTCTTC. The gene calls are TRBV5-4 and TRBJ2-1; D is perhaps TRBD1 (5 bases). This CDR3 spans 14 amino acids. V was clipped by 1 base and J by 7 bases, with 12 bases between them. Germline CDR1 SGHNT, CDR2 YYREEE (reference sequence).

The chain employs TRBV5-6 and TRBJ1-4; 8 bases map to TRBD1. The germline gives CDR1 SGHDT, CDR2 YYEEEE. V lost 0 bases and J lost 8; bases outside the gene matches: 0. This CDR3 is 13 amino acids long. CDR3 DNA sequence: TGTGCCAGCAGCTTGGCAGGGGGCGAAAAACTGTTTTTT. It is translated as CASSLAGGEKLFF. Combining the CDR3 with reference TRBV5-6 and TRBJ1-4 gives the whole variable domain DAGVTQSPTHLIKTRGQQVTLRCSPKSGHDTVSWYQQALGQGPQFIFQYYEEEERQRGNFPDRFSGHQFPNYSSELNVNALLLGDSALYLCASSLAGGEKLFFGSGTQLSVL.

The J gene is TRBJ1-4, the V gene TRBV19; 10 nucleotides line up with TRBD1. The germline gives CDR1 LNHDA, CDR2 SQIVND (reference sequence). CDR3 size: 16 residues. V lost 5 bases, J lost 6 bases, and 9 bases stayed unmatched. The CDR3: CASSPISGTGDEKLFF. CDR3 bases: TGTGCCAGTAGTCCGATTTCCGGGACAGGGGATGAAAAACTGTTTTTT. Drawing the rest from reference TRBV19 and TRBJ1-4, the complete variable domain is DGGITQSPKYLFRKEGQNVTLSCEQNLNHDAMYWYRQDPGQGLRLIYYSQIVNDFQKGDIAEGYSVSREKKESFPLTVTSAQKNPTAFYLCASSPISGTGDEKLFFGSGTQLSVL.

The chain employs TRBV7-9 and TRBJ2-1; the D gene is possibly TRBD1 (5 bases). Trimming pared 0 bases from V and 2 bases from J, leaving 14 bases between. Per the germline V gene, CDR1 is SEHNR and CDR2 is FQNEAQ (reference sequence). The CDR3 contains 17 residues. CDR3 nucleotide sequence: TGTGCCAGCAGCTTAGCGCTTTCGGCAGGGACCTACAATGAGCAGTTCTTC. Amino acid sequence: CASSLALSAGTYNEQFF.

V and J are TRBV7-6 and TRBJ2-1; D is unresolved. The V and J ends lost 4 bases and 6 bases respectively, with 10 bases between them. The germline V gene has CDR1 SGHVS and CDR2 FNYEAQ. There are 13 residues in the CDR3. CDR3 DNA sequence: TGTGCCAGCAGCTCAAACTTCGCCAATGAGCAGTTCTTC. This translates into CASSSNFANEQFF.

This chain uses TRBV7-2 with TRBJ1-1; D is undetermined. CDR3 length: 13 residues. The ends were cut back, 0 bases at V and 3 bases at J, with 5 bases in the middle. Germline V gene sequence: CDR1 SGHTA, CDR2 FQGNSA. The CDR3 region has the DNA TGTGCCAGCAGCTTAGCTACAGACACTGAAGCTTTCTTT. Translating gives CASSLATDTEAFF.

The chain carries TRBV7-9 and TRBJ2-3; weak D call: TRBD2 (6 bases). The CDR3 runs 14 residues. Germline V gene data show CDR1 as SEHNR and CDR2 as FQNEAQ (reference sequence). Trimming stripped 5 bases from V and 3 bases from J, with 12 bases between. CDR3 residues: CASSPRDFTDTQYF. CDR3 DNA: TGTGCCAGCAGCCCACGGGACTTTACAGATACGCAGTATTTT.

This clone was seen a few times. The chain has TRBV10-3 and TRBJ1-2; D is unclear. CDR3 size: 13 residues. CDR1 and CDR2 (germline): ENHRY, SYGVKD. V lost 6 bases and J 1 base, leaving 9 bases between the germline ends. CDR3 sequence (DNA): TGTGCCATCAGCTTACAGAGTAACTATGGCTACACCTTC. Translating gives CAISLQSNYGYTF.

The chain links TRBV6-5 to TRBJ1-2; possible D gene TRBD1, 5 bases. CDR3 length: 13 residues. Germline assignment: CDR1 MNHEY and CDR2 SVGAGI. V lost 5 bases to trimming and J lost 1 base, with 8 bases between them. CDR3 residues: CASSLGLNYGYTF. For the CDR3, the DNA is TGTGCCAGCAGTCTGGGACTTAACTATGGCTACACCTTC.

The chain carries TRBV27 and TRBJ1-2; TRBD1 matches 8 bases. V lost 5 bases and J lost 3; bases outside the gene matches: 14. There are 17 residues in the CDR3. Germline V gene sequence: CDR1 MNHEY, CDR2 SMNVEV (reference sequence). The CDR3 bases are TGTGCCAGCAGTCGCCGACAGGGGAGTATGCTTCACTATGGCTACACCTTC. Translation gives CASSRRQGSMLHYGYTF.

A few counts support this clone. The rearrangement joins TRBV7-9 to TRBJ1-6; D uncertain. The ends were cut back, 4 bases at V and 8 bases at J, with 9 bases in the middle. The germline V gene encodes CDR1 SEHNR and CDR2 FQNEAQ (reference sequence). The CDR3 is 13 amino acids. CDR3 loop: CASSSNGDSPLHF. In nucleotides, the CDR3 is TGTGCCAGCAGCTCGAACGGGGATTCACCCCTCCACTTT.

V usage is TRBV5-1 and J usage is TRBJ1-6; TRBD1 matches at 9 bases. Germline lookup yields CDR1 SGHRS and CDR2 YFSETQ. The CDR3 extends over 17 amino acids. The V and J ends lost 2 bases and 9 bases, in that order; junction bases with no gene match: 12. CDR3 loop: CASSLKPGQGLGSPLHF. The CDR3 nucleotides read TGCGCCAGCAGCTTAAAACCGGGACAGGGACTTGGTTCACCCCTCCACTTT.

The chain employs TRBV3-1 (or the pseudogene TRBV3-2) and TRBJ1-3, with D tentatively TRBD1 (5 bases). This CDR3 comprises 13 residues. The germline V gene encodes CDR1 LGHDT and CDR2 YNNKEL (reference sequence). The germline V and J ends were trimmed by 0 bases and 8 bases, with 8 bases remaining between them. The CDR3 is CASSQDRVHTIYF. The CDR3 nucleotides read TGTGCCAGCAGCCAAGACAGGGTTCACACCATATATTTT.

The chain couples TRBV9 to TRBJ1-5; 8 bases map to TRBD1. The CDR3 totals 14 residues. The trim removed 4 bases at V and 6 bases at J, leaving 6 bases unmatched. Germline V lookup: CDR1 SGDLS, CDR2 YYNGEE. The CDR3 sequence: CASSLTGDFQPQHF. In nucleotides, the CDR3 is TGTGCCAGCAGCCTGACAGGGGACTTTCAGCCCCAGCATTTT.

The rearrangement links TRBV29-1 to TRBJ2-1; 7 bases agree with TRBD2. Trimming removed 3 bases from V and 3 bases from J; junction bases left unmatched: 14. Germline CDR1 SQVTM, CDR2 ANQGSEA. This CDR3 has 17 amino acids. The CDR3 nucleotides are TGCAGCGTTGATTACGCACCATCGGGGGGATTCTACAATGAGCAGTTCTTC. Amino acid sequence: CSVDYAPSGGFYNEQFF.

The gene calls are TRBV6-5 and TRBJ1-4, with D possibly being TRBD1 (6 bases). CDR3 size: 14 residues. Germline V gene data show CDR1 as MNHEY and CDR2 as SVGAGI. Trimming left V 5 bases short and J 0 bases short, with 7 bases between. The chain's CDR3 is CASSRQATNEKLFF. The CDR3 coding sequence is TGTGCCAGCAGTCGACAGGCAACTAATGAAAAACTGTTTTTT.

V gene TRBV4-1 combines with J gene TRBJ1-5; weak D call: TRBD1 (5 bases). The germline V gene has CDR1 MGHRA and CDR2 YSYEKL. The V end was cut by 4 bases, the J end by 7 bases, with 17 bases between. The CDR3 has 15 amino acids. The CDR3, as DNA: TGCGCCAGCAGCCGCCAATTCCAGGGAGGGCAGCCCCAGCATTTT. Amino acids: CASSRQFQGGQPQHF.

The chain links TRBV11-1 to TRBJ1-6; D is uncertain. Trimming cost V 3 bases and J 9 bases, with 9 bases left between them. CDR3 length: 13 amino acids. Germline CDR1 reads SGHAT; CDR2 reads FQDESV (reference sequence). In nucleotides, the CDR3 is TGTGCCAGCAGCTTCGACAATACTTCACCCCTCCACTTT. This sequence encodes CASSFDNTSPLHF.